This TCR beta chain was recorded in a study of breast tumors, draining lymph nodes, adjacent tissues. From the multiplex PCR reads, TCRdb called clonotypes with MiXCR, one entry per CDR3 protein. The table lists 13,000 or so distinct CDR3 sequences, approximately 46% of them singletons. This CDR3 comprises 13 residues. V was clipped by 7 bases and J by 4 bases, with 13 bases between them. CDR1 is SGHTA and CDR2 is FQGNSA in the germline V gene. Whole-study results and caveats: That most tumor T cells come from lymph nodes remained unproven. Luminal-like breast cancer showed significantly greater tumor-nontumor repertoire similarity than basal-like breast cancer did. The data were judged consistent with most tumor T cells coming from lymph node and expanding in tumor. Tumors had less TCR diversity than lymph nodes, more than nontumor tissue.

About this clonotype: Its antigen is as yet unknown.

The chain joins TRBV7-2 to TRBJ1-2, with unresolved D. The origin of this receptor is a female donor with breast cancer. Some clones in this sample may be carry-over from other donors' samples. Specimen: tumor-adjacent breast tissue. The chain's CDR3 is CASTNLDSYGYTF. The CDR3 coding sequence is TGTGCCAGCACTAACTTAGACTCCTATGGCTACACCTTC.